These 5 T cell receptor beta chains were sequenced from one sample in a study of cytomegalovirus exposure and HLA in healthy donors (dated by TCRdb to about 2017). The library was generated by the immunoSEQ multiplex PCR assay. For the multiplex PCR, a mixture combining 60 forward primers for TCR Vbeta segments and 13 reverse primers for TCR Jbeta segments was used. Imported from immuneACCESS, the table was reduced by TCRdb to in-frame sequences with V and J called. These copies leave out some clones; in studies compared against another copy, an unresolved V gene accounts for under half, and the cause of the remainder is not known. The sample has some 150,000 clones on record, roughly three quarters of them singletons. The biggest ten clones account for 9.7% of the sample. Sequenced: PBMCs. The receptors originated from a man aged 18 to 29 in good health and CMV-seropositive.

A word on this clone: One end of the junction is discordant with germline, which a read error may explain. This sequence joins TRBV5-1 and TRBJ2-4; D is uncertain. The CDR3 loop spans 13 amino acids. Germline lookup yields CDR1 SGHRS and CDR2 YFSETQ. CDR3 sequence reads: CASSLATQNSQYF. CDR3 DNA sequence: TGCGCCAGCAGCTTGGCCACTCAAAACAGTCAGTACTTC.

This clone occurred a few times. V is TRBV7-2 and J is TRBJ1-5; tentatively, D is TRBD1 (6 bases). V was cut by 5 bases and J by 1 base, with 15 bases left in between. Germline loops: CDR1 SGHTA, CDR2 FQGNSA. This CDR3 has 16 amino acids. For the CDR3, the DNA is TGTGCCAGCAGCCGATACAGGGTGGGGAGCAATCAGCCCCAGCATTTT. Translated: CASSRYRVGSNQPQHF.

This chain links TRBV7-2 with TRBJ1-2; 7 bases match TRBD1. The CDR3 length is 13 residues. Per germline, CDR1 SGHTA and CDR2 FQGNSA. V was pared by 4 bases and J by 4 bases, with 3 bases of the junction left unmatched. CDR3 DNA sequence: TGTGCCAGCAGCTCGGGACAGTTCTATGGCTACACCTTC. It is translated as CASSSGQFYGYTF.

J is TRBJ2-2 and V is TRBV7-3; a weak D match, TRBD2 (6 bases). Deletions cut 0 bases from V and 0 bases from J, with 8 bases between. Germline CDR1 and CDR2: SGHTA and FQGTGA. The CDR3 is 16 residues long. The CDR3 nucleotides are TGTGCCAGCAGCTTAACTAGCGGCTCGAACACCGGGGAGCTGTTTTTT. This translates into CASSLTSGSNTGELFF. Combining the CDR3 with reference TRBV7-3 and TRBJ2-2 gives the whole variable domain GAGVSQTPSNKVTEKGKYVELRCDPISGHTALYWYRQSLGQGPEFLIYFQGTGAADDSGLPNDRFFAVRPEGSVSTLKIQRTERGDSAVYLCASSLTSGSNTGELFFGEGSRLTVL.

CDR3 protein: CASSFLPGNTGELFF. In nucleotides, the CDR3 is TGTGCCAGCAGTTTTCTTCCAGGGAACACCGGGGAGCTGTTTTTT. The rearrangement joins TRBV28 to TRBJ2-2; D uncertain. V was clipped by 3 bases and J by 1 base, with 9 bases between them. The V gene's germline CDR1 is MDHEN and CDR2 SYDVKM. CDR3 length equals 15 residues.